This TCR beta chain originates from a study of shared clonotypes between healthy human individuals. Study-level information: The study enrolled two women and three men aged 18 to 49. Findings and caveats of the study: What naive subsets generally showed was a larger estimated richness than memory subsets showed. All-four-donor shared clonotypes had higher generation probabilities than non-shared clonotypes did.

The CDR3 has 16 amino acids. Germline CDR1 reads SGHDT; CDR2 reads YYEEEE. V lost 0 bases and J lost 4; bases outside the gene matches: 7. The protocol was immunoSEQ multiplex PCR, while the TCRdb copy is restricted to in-frame clones and leaves out a portion. The sample yields some 2.1 million clones, about 95% seen once. The naive CD8 population came from CD45RO-negative cells selected for CCR7, without terminally differentiated effector memory CD45RA+ cells. Turning to this clone: Its cognate antigen is unknown.

The TCR sequence derives from a man in his late teens or twenties in good health. Material: naive CD8+ T cells sorted from blood. The rearrangement links TRBV5-6 to TRBJ2-5, with 9 bases lining up with TRBD2. DNA of the CDR3: TGTGCCAGCAGCTTGGTTGGTAGCGGGGGACCAGAGACCCAGTACTTC. It specifies CASSLVGSGGPETQYF.